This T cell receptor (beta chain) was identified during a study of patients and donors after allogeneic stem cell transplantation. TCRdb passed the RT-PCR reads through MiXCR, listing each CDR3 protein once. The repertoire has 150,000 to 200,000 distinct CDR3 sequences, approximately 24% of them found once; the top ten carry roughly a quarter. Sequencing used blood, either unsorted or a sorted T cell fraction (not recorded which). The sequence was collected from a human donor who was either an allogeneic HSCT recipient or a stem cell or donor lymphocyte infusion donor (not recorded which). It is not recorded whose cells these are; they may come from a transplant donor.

The CDR3 coding sequence is TGTGCCAGCAGCCAAGAAGCTCCTAGCGTGTACAAAGAGCTGTTTTTT. This codes for CASSQEAPSVYKELFF. The chain is built from TRBV4-2 and TRBJ2-2; a possible D gene is TRBD2 (6 bases). The CDR3 has 16 residues. The V end was cut by 0 bases, the J end by 11 bases, with 19 bases between. The germline V gene has CDR1 LGHNA and CDR2 YNFKEQ.